This T cell receptor beta chain was identified in a study of blood T cell repertoires in COVID-19. At the level of the study: COVID-19 samples from acute and convalescent phases originated in the United States, Italy and Spain. PBMCs, B-cell-depleted T cells, or T cells provided the cDNA or gDNA that made up the material.

The CDR3 totals 15 residues. In germline, CDR1 is MNHNY, CDR2 SVGAGI (reference sequence). V was pared by 6 bases and J by 5 bases, with 7 bases of the junction left unmatched. Assay used: immunoSEQ multiplex PCR; TCRdb lists only in-frame clones, some missing. The table lists 99,000 or so clones, about 80% of them singletons, with about 3.3% in the top ten. Material for sequencing was peripheral blood. The chain links TRBV6-6 to TRBJ2-7, with 13 positions matching TRBD2. The clonotype was recovered from a woman at least 80 years old with active or convalescent COVID-19. The chain's CDR3 is CASRPGLAGVNEQYF. The CDR3 coding sequence is TGTGCCAGCAGACCAGGACTAGCGGGAGTCAACGAGCAGTACTTC.